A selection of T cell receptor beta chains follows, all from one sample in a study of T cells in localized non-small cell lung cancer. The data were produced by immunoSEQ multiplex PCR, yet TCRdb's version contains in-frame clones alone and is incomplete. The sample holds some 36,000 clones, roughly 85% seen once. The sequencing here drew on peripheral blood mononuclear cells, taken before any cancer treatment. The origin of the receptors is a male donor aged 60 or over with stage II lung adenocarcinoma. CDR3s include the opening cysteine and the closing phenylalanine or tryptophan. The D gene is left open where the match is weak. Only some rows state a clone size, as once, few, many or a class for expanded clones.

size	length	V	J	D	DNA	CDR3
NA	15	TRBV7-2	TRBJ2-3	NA	TGTGCCAGCAGCTTAGCGGCGCACCGAGGAGATACGCAGTATTTT	CASSLAAHRGDTQYF
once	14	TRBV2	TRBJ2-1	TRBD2	TGTGCCAGCAGAGCGACTAGCGGTTACAATGAGCAGTTCTTC	CASRATSGYNEQFF
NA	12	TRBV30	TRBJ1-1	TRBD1	TGTGCCTGGAGACAGGGGGCGACTGAAGCTTTCTTT	CAWRQGATEAFF
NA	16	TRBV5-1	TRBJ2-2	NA	TGCGCCAGCAGCCCCCCCTCGAAGGGGAACACCGGGGAGCTGTTTTTT	CASSPPSKGNTGELFF
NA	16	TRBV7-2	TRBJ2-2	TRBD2	TGTGCCAGCAGCTTAATGCGACTAGCGGGCACCGGGGAGCTGTTTTTT	CASSLMRLAGTGELFF
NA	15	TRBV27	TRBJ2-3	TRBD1	TGTGCCAGCAGTTACCGACAGGGGACCCGGGATACGCAGTATTTT	CASSYRQGTRDTQYF
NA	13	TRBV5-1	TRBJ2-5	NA	TGCGCCAGCAGCATCGGAGGGAAAGAGACCCAGTACTTC	CASSIGGKETQYF
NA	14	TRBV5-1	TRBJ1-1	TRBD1	TGCGCCAGCAGCTTTCAGGGGGAGAACACTGAAGCTTTCTTT	CASSFQGENTEAFF
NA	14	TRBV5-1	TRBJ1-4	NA	TGCGCCAGCAGCGTACGTGGAGGTAATGAAAAACTGTTTTTT	CASSVRGGNEKLFF
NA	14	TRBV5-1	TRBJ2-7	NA	TGCGCCAGCAGCTTGGTTGCTGATTCCTACGAGCAGTACTTC	CASSLVADSYEQYF
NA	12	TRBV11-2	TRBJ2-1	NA	TGTGCCAGCCGTACTACAGGGTTTCGGGAGTTCTTC	CASRTTGFREFF
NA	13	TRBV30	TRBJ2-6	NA	TGTGCCTGGAGTGTAACTGGGGCCAACGTCCTGACTTTC	CAWSVTGANVLTF
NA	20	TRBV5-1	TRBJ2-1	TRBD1	TGCGCCAGCAGCTTGGAATTAGGAGGCGGACCCCCGGGCCAGGGGGATGAGCAGTTCTTC	CASSLELGGGPPGQGDEQFF
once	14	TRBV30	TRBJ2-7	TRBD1	TGTGCCTGGAGTTCCCAACAGGGGGCCTACGAGCAGTACTTC	CAWSSQQGAYEQYF
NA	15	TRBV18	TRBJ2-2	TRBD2	TGTGCCAGCTCACCACTCAGCGGGAGAGTCGGGGAGCTGTTTTTT	CASSPLSGRVGELFF
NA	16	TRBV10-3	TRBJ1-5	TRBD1	TGTGCCATCAGTGAGTCGGGACAGACTAGCAATCAGCCCCAGCATTTT	CAISESGQTSNQPQHF
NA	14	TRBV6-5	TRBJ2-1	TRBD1	TGTGCCAGCAGAATATCGACAGGGTACAATGAGCAGTTCTTC	CASRISTGYNEQFF
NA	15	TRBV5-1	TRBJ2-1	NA	TGCGCCAGCAGCTTGGCGGGAGCTATCTACAATGAGCAGTTCTTC	CASSLAGAIYNEQFF
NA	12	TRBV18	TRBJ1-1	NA	TGTGCCAGCTCACCACGGGGCCGAGAAGCTTTCTTT	CASSPRGREAFF
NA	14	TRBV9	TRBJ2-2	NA	TGTGCCAGCAGCGTAGCCCCCGATGGCGGGGAGCTGTTTTTT	CASSVAPDGGELFF
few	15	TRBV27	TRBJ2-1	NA	TGTGCCAGCAGTTTAAGCTTCAGGCCCCGCAATGAGCAGTTCTTC	CASSLSFRPRNEQFF
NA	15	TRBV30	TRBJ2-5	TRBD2	TGTGCCTGGAGTGTCGCGGGAGGGCCCCAAGAGACCCAGTACTTC	CAWSVAGGPQETQYF
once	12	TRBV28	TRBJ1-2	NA	TGTGCCAGCACCCCAAGGCGGGTTAGCTACACCTTC	CASTPRRVSYTF
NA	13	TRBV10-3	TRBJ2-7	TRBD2	TGTGCCAGTCTAGCGGCCAGCTCCTACGAGCAGTACTTC	CASLAASSYEQYF
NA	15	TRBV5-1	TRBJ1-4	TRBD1	TGCGCCAGCAGCGACCCGACAGGGGCCCGGGAAAAACTGTTTTTT	CASSDPTGAREKLFF
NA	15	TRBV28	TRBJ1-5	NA	TGTGCCAGCAGTTCCTACAGGGCAGACAATCAGCCCCAGCATTTT	CASSSYRADNQPQHF
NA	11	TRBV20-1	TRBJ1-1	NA	TGCAGTGCTAGAGAGGGCACTGAAGCTTTCTTT	CSAREGTEAFF
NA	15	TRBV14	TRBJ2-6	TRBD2	TGTGCCAGCAGTCCGGGGGGGAGTGGGGCCAACGTCCTGACTTTC	CASSPGGSGANVLTF
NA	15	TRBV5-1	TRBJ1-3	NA	TGCGCCAGCAGCTTGGACGGGAACTCTGGAAACACCATATATTTT	CASSLDGNSGNTIYF
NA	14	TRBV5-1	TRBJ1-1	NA	TGCGCCAGCAGCTCGGACGGGATAGCTGCTGAAGCTTTCTTT	CASSSDGIAAEAFF
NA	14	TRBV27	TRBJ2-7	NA	TGTGCCAGCAGTTCCTTCGGGGAGGCGAACGAGCAGTACTTC	CASSSFGEANEQYF